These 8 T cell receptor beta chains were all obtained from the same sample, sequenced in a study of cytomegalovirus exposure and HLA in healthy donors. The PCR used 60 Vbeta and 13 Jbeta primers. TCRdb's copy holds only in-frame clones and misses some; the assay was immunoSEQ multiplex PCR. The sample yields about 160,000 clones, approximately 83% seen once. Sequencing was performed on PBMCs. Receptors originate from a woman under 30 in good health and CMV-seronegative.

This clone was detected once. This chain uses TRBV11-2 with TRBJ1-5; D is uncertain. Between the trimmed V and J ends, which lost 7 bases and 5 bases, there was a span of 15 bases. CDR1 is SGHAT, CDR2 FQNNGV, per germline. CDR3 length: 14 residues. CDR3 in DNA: TGTGCCAGCACCCAAAATTTGGGAGATCAGCCCCAGCATTTT. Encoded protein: CASTQNLGDQPQHF.

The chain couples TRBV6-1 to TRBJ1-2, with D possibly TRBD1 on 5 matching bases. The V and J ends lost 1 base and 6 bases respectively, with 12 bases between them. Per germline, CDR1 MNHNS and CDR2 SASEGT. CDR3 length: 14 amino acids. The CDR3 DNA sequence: TGTGCCAGCAGTGAAGTGGCGGCAGGGAATGGCTACACCTTC. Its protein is CASSEVAAGNGYTF.

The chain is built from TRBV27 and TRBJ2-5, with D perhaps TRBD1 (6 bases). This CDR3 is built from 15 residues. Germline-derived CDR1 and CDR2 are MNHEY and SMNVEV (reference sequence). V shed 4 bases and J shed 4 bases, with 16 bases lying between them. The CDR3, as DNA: TGTGCCAGCAGTTCCCCGGGACACGGTGGAGAGACCCAGTACTTC. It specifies CASSSPGHGGETQYF.

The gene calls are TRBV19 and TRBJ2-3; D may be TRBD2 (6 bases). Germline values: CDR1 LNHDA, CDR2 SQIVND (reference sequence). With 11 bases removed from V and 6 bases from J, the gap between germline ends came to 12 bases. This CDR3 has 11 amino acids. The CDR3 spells CACSGGDTQYF. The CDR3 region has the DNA TGTGCCTGCAGTGGGGGGGATACGCAGTATTTT.

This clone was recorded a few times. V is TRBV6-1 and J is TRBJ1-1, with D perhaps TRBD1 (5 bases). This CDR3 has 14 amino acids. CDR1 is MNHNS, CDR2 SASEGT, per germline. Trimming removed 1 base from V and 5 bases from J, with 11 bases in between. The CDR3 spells CASSEVGRETEAFF. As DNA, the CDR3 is TGTGCCAGCAGTGAAGTCGGCAGGGAAACTGAAGCTTTCTTT.

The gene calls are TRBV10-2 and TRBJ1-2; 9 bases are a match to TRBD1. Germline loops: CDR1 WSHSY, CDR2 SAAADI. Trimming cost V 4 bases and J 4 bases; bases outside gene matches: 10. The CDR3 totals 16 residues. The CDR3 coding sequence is TGCGCCAGCAGTGCGACCGGGACAGGGCTCTCCTATGGCTACACCTTC. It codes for CASSATGTGLSYGYTF.

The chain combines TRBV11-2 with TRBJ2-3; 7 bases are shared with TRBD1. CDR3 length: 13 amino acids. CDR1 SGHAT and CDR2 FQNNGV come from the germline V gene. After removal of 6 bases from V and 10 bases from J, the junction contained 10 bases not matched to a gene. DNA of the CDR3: TGTGCCAGCAGGGGGACAGCCTTCTCTTCGCAGTATTTT. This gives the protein CASRGTAFSSQYF.

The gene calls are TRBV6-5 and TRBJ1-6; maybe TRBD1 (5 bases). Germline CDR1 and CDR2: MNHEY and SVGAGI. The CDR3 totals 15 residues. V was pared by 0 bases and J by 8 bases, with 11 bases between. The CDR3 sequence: CASSYSGVSDSPLHF. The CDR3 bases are TGTGCCAGCAGTTACTCAGGGGTTTCGGATTCACCCCTCCACTTT.